Listed below are T cell receptor beta chains from one sample, sequenced in a study of response to subunit inactivated influenza vaccine. In TCRdb, the RT-PCR reads were re-called with MiXCR into one record per CDR3 protein. The data show about 480,000 distinct CDR3 sequences, around 25% seen once. This specimen consisted of CD4+ T cells sorted from PBMCs, obtained less than 6 days after vaccination. These receptor sequences come from a man over 45 who received an inactivated influenza vaccine. Both conserved end residues are trimmed from each CDR3.

v_call cdr3_aa
TRBV20-1 SASRTGGGETQY
TRBV12-3/TRBV12-4 ASSFGQGAYGYT
TRBV29-1 SVDSVEQF
TRBV13 ASSFGQNNSPLH
TRBV18 ASSPPSSDTQY
TRBV28 ASSLSLTASSYEQY
TRBV2 ASRRPRTSGAGNEQF
TRBV20-1 STRQQLLVNTEAF
TRBV5-1 ASSLALAGDTQY
TRBV20-1 SASHSGGSAGELF
TRBV5-6 ASSLLAGGTETQY
TRBV20-1 SARDLHRLAGVTDTQY
TRBV5-1 ASSPGSTNTGELF
TRBV29-1 SVDTSGGAIETQY
TRBV7-8 ASSWVGDRGSYEQY
TRBV12-3/TRBV12-4 ASSLTVSGTQY
TRBV5-1 ASSFSGGRNYEQY
TRBV5-5 ASSLYPVTGGSYEQY
TRBV5-5 ASSLGVDVGSPLH
TRBV6-5 ASSYPGTSGRGTQY
TRBV15 ATSGGGKNSYNEQF
TRBV7-8 ASSPLVGRKNQPQH
TRBV25-1 ASSEYSSTDTQY
TRBV7-2 ASSLEHNAYEQY
TRBV6-1 ASTNKLQVVYGSYGYT
TRBV29-1 SVEILSGRANEQF
TRBV29-1 SVSKNTEAF
TRBV20-1 SATPPSGQETQY
TRBV23-1 ANYSLSGANVLT
TRBV7-9 ASSSNLGGDTEAF
TRBV4-1 ASSRGGGAYEQY
TRBV3-1 ASSPPCVGEQY
TRBV20-1 SARHTGLGEKLF
TRBV6-1 ASKVEAGSSYEQY
TRBV11-2 ASSLETSGSFYNEQF
TRBV20-1 SKISPGLRAF
TRBV20-1 SAREAGGTYNEQF
TRBV4-2 ASSQEGLGPVETQY
TRBV20-1 SGDGGRSYEQY
TRBV6-1 ASSAEVRGYEQY
TRBV7-2 ANRGTGNTGELF